This T cell receptor (beta chain) was identified in a study of regulatory T cells in long-lasting Graves disease. Relying on iRepertoire HTBI primers and Arm-PCR of CDR3 regions, the team built TCR beta libraries. MiXCR, applied by TCRdb to the multiplex PCR reads, yields one record per CDR3 protein. The table includes 700,000 or so distinct CDR3 sequences, about 30% detected once. Whole-study results and caveats: In persistent patients, shared public clonotypes (over 2,500) outnumbered those in new patients (nearly 1,000).

Sample time point: persistent/refractory GD, antithyroid drugs over 5 years with positive TRAb. The TCR library was prepared using RNA isolated from PBMCs. Worth noting for this clonotype: Its antigen is undetermined.

The sample in question was peripheral blood mononuclear cells (PBMCs), obtained when the disease was refractory, from a patient treated with antithyroid drugs. This receptor was identified in a female donor with Graves disease.

The CDR3 spells CASSLRQNYEQYF. The CDR3 bases are TGCGCCAGCAGCTTGCGCCAGAACTACGAGCAGTACTTC. The chain combines TRBV5-1 with TRBJ2-7; D is ambiguous. CDR3 size: 13 residues. CDR1 SGHRS and CDR2 YFSETQ come from the germline V gene. The V end lost 1 base, the J end lost 3 bases, and 8 bases lay between the germline ends.